The 32 T cell receptor beta chains below come from one sample, sequenced in a study of graft-versus-host responses after intestinal transplantation. Method: immunoSEQ multiplex PCR; TCRdb's copy keeps in-frame clones and lacks some. The sample has 78,000 or so clones, around 87% seen once; the top ten hold under 9.5%. No antigen has been assigned to these receptors. This sample comprised unstimulated CD8+ T cells sorted from spleen or lymph node cells, obtained before transplant. Receptors originate from a human donor who was the organ donor for an intestinal transplant.

This chain uses TRBV28 with TRBJ1-6, with TRBD1 as a possible D gene (5 bases). The CDR3 sequence is 13 residues long. The germline CDR1 and CDR2 sequences are MDHEN and SYDVKM. Trimming cost V 6 bases and J 10 bases, with 13 bases left between them. CDR3: CASSLTTVSPLHF. The DNA of the CDR3 is TGTGCCAGCAGCTTAACGACAGTGTCACCCCTCCACTTT.

The chain combines TRBV28 with TRBJ1-1; D is ambiguous. Germline CDR1 is MDHEN and CDR2 is SYDVKM. This CDR3 is 12 amino acids long. Trimming pared 3 bases from V and 4 bases from J, leaving 6 bases between. CDR3 in amino acids: CASSFGGTEAFF. The CDR3 nucleotides are TGTGCCAGCAGTTTCGGAGGCACTGAAGCTTTCTTT.

The chain links TRBV6-6 to TRBJ1-5; weak D call: TRBD1 (6 bases). CDR1 is MNHNY, CDR2 SVGAGI, per germline (reference sequence). The V gene lost 4 bases and the J gene lost 7 bases, with 14 bases spanning the gap. The CDR3 sequence is 14 residues long. CDR3: CASSLSGEVQPQHF. The CDR3 region has the DNA TGTGCCAGCAGTTTATCAGGGGAGGTGCAGCCCCAGCATTTT.

This clone was detected once. The CDR3 is CASSPRVGYEQYF. The CDR3 bases are TGTGCCAGCAGCCCCAGGGTTGGCTACGAGCAGTACTTC. The chain is built from TRBV28 and TRBJ2-7; a weak D match, TRBD1 (5 bases). V lost 6 bases and J lost 3, with 12 bases in between. The CDR3 consists of 13 residues. The germline V gene encodes CDR1 MDHEN and CDR2 SYDVKM.

In this sample, this clone turned up a few times. The rearrangement links TRBV27 to TRBJ1-1; D may be TRBD1 (6 bases). The CDR3 extends over 12 amino acids. Trimming stripped 6 bases from V and 3 bases from J, with 8 bases between. Germline V gene sequence: CDR1 MNHEY, CDR2 SMNVEV (reference sequence). The CDR3 here is CASSTGYTEAFF. The DNA of the CDR3 is TGTGCCAGCAGCACAGGGTACACTGAAGCTTTCTTT.

The chain employs TRBV10-3 and TRBJ2-7, with D perhaps TRBD1 (6 bases). V lost 6 bases and J 0 bases, leaving 9 bases between the germline ends. The germline V gene has CDR1 ENHRY and CDR2 SYGVKD. This CDR3 is built from 13 residues. The chain's CDR3 is CAISQTGSYEQYF. CDR3 nucleotides: TGTGCCATCAGCCAGACAGGCTCCTACGAGCAGTACTTC.

The chain recombines TRBV28 with TRBJ2-5; TRBD1 agrees at 8 bases. The CDR3 extends over 15 amino acids. Unmatched junction bases numbered 13, after V lost 4 bases and J lost 9 bases. Per the germline V gene, CDR1 is MDHEN and CDR2 is SYDVKM. CDR3 sequence (DNA): TGTGCCAGCAGTTCCCTTGGGACAGGTGGCAGTGCCCAGTACTTC. Residues: CASSSLGTGGSAQYF.

The count of this clone is one. This chain joins TRBV5-6 and TRBJ2-1; 11 bases fit TRBD2. V gave up 3 bases and J gave up 9 bases; unmatched junction bases: 5. Germline assignment: CDR1 SGHDT and CDR2 YYEEEE. The CDR3 runs 14 residues. The CDR3 nucleotides are TGTGCCAGCAGCTATAGCGGGGGGGCCGGTGAGCAGTTCTTC. This codes for CASSYSGGAGEQFF.

This clone was seen a single time. This sequence joins TRBV5-1 and TRBJ2-2, with 8 bases matching TRBD1. J gave up 3 bases and V 9 bases, and 7 bases lay outside the gene matches. The CDR3 loop spans 14 amino acids. CDR1 is SGHRS, CDR2 YFSETQ, per germline. Here the CDR3 DNA reads TGCGCCACCCGACCGGGACAGGACACCGGGGAGCTGTTTTTT. Residues: CATRPGQDTGELFF.

J is TRBJ2-7 and V is TRBV7-9, with 7 bases matching TRBD1. With 5 bases clipped from V and 0 bases from J, the junction kept 10 bases outside the gene matches. Germline V lookup: CDR1 SEHNR, CDR2 FQNEAQ (reference sequence). CDR3 size: 16 residues. CDR3 sequence reads: CASSDAGTAISYEQYF. In nucleotides, the CDR3 is TGTGCCAGCAGCGACGCCGGGACAGCCATCTCCTACGAGCAGTACTTC.

This clone was seen a single time. The V and J genes are TRBV5-4 and TRBJ2-7, with D possibly called TRBD1 or TRBD2 (6 bases each). V lost 2 bases and J 0 bases, leaving 9 bases between the germline ends. The germline V gene encodes CDR1 SGHNT and CDR2 YYREEE (reference sequence). CDR3 length: 14 amino acids. The DNA of the CDR3 is TGTGCCAGCAGCTTCGGGGGCACCTCCTACGAGCAGTACTTC. Translated, it gives CASSFGGTSYEQYF. The variable domain in full, with the rest retrieved from reference TRBV5-4 and TRBJ2-7, is ETGVTQSPTHLIKTRGQQVTLRCSSQSGHNTVSWYQQALGQGPQFIFQYYREEENGRGNFPPRFSGLQFPNYSSELNVNALELDDSALYLCASSFGGTSYEQYFGPGTRLTVT.

The chain has TRBV18 and TRBJ2-5, with 15 bases aligning to TRBD2. Trimming removed 4 bases from V and 1 base from J; junction bases left unmatched: 13. The CDR3 consists of 20 residues. CDR1 and CDR2 (germline): KGHSH, LQKENI. The CDR3 DNA is TGTGCCAGCTCACACCCCGGGACTAGCGGGGGGCTGATTCCCCAAGAGACCCAGTACTTC. It yields the protein CASSHPGTSGGLIPQETQYF. The entire variable domain, with the rest obtained from reference TRBV18 and TRBJ2-5, is as follows: NAGVMQNPRHLVRRRGQEARLRCSPMKGHSHVYWYRQLPEEGLKFMVYLQKENIIDESGMPKERFSAEFPKEGPSILRIQQVVRGDSAAYFCASSHPGTSGGLIPQETQYFGPGTRLLVL.

This clone was found a few times. This rearrangement joins TRBV6-5 to TRBJ2-2; D ambiguous. This CDR3 has 13 residues. Germline assignment: CDR1 MNHEY and CDR2 SVGAGI. With 9 bases removed from V and 4 bases from J, the gap between germline ends came to 12 bases. This chain's CDR3 is CASLLFATGELFF. The CDR3 region has the DNA TGTGCCAGTCTTCTTTTCGCCACCGGGGAGCTGTTTTTT.

This clone was seen more than once but under ten times. The CDR3 loop reads CASSAGDNEQFF. CDR3 bases: TGCGCCAGCAGTGCAGGAGACAATGAGCAGTTCTTC. The chain employs TRBV10-2 and TRBJ2-1; D gene ambiguous. V lost 4 bases to trimming and J lost 5 bases, with 6 bases between them. The CDR3 runs to 12 residues. Germline CDR1 and CDR2: WSHSY and SAAADI.

The V call is TRBV29-1, the J call TRBJ2-5; TRBD1 is a possible D gene (5 bases). The CDR3 is 11 residues long. V lost 0 bases and J lost 7, with 6 bases in between. Germline-derived CDR1 and CDR2 are SQVTM and ANQGSEA. The DNA for the CDR3 is TGCAGCGTTGAAGATCAGGGGACCCAGTACTTC. Its protein product is CSVEDQGTQYF.

The V gene is TRBV7-9, the J gene TRBJ2-1; 12 bases agree with TRBD2. This CDR3 has 15 residues. V shed 5 bases, J shed 8 bases, and the junction held 7 bases outside the gene matches. CDR1 is SEHNR and CDR2 is FQNEAQ in the germline V gene (reference sequence). The CDR3 sequence: CASSPTSGGFDEQFF. In DNA, the CDR3 is TGTGCCAGCAGCCCGACTAGCGGGGGTTTCGATGAGCAGTTCTTC.

This clone showed up just once. V gene TRBV6-4 combines with J gene TRBJ1-1; 8 bases map to TRBD1. Germline loops: CDR1 MRHNA, CDR2 SNTAGT. There are 14 residues in the CDR3. With V trimmed by 6 bases and J by 6 bases, 9 bases remained unmatched. DNA of the CDR3: TGTGCCAGCAGAATAATCCCAGGGGGCCCTGAAGCTTTCTTT. It translates to CASRIIPGGPEAFF.

This sequence joins TRBV30 and TRBJ1-5; 8 nucleotides match TRBD1. V shed 1 base, J shed 0 bases, and the junction held 8 bases outside the gene matches. The CDR3 is 17 residues long. Germline CDR1 reads GTSNPN; CDR2 reads SVGIG (reference sequence). The DNA of the CDR3 is TGTGCCTGGAGTGAGCTGCAGGGGGCGTTTAGCAATCAGCCCCAGCATTTT. It codes for CAWSELQGAFSNQPQHF.

This chain uses TRBV25-1 with TRBJ2-3, with a weak D call TRBD2 (7 bases). Germline CDR1 and CDR2: MGHDK and SYGVNS. This CDR3 region has 16 residues. V was clipped by 6 bases and J by 0 bases, with 16 bases between them. This CDR3 reads CASRGAGTRSTDTQYF. CDR3 bases: TGTGCCAGCAGAGGAGCGGGGACACGGAGCACAGATACGCAGTATTTT.

V usage is TRBV5-1 and J usage is TRBJ1-2, with 7 bases that match TRBD1. The CDR3 covers 14 residues. Germline lookup yields CDR1 SGHRS and CDR2 YFSETQ. V gave up 4 bases and J gave up 3 bases; unmatched junction bases: 6. DNA of the CDR3: TGCGCCAGCAGCCCGGGACAGATAGACTATGGCTACACCTTC. It codes for CASSPGQIDYGYTF.

J is TRBJ1-5 and V is TRBV27; tentative D call: TRBD1 (6 bases). CDR1 is MNHEY and CDR2 is SMNVEV in the germline V gene (reference sequence). The CDR3 contains 15 residues. The V gene lost 5 bases and the J gene lost 3 bases, with 14 bases spanning the gap. The CDR3 bases are TGTGCCAGCAGTCCCTACGGGACAACCAATCAGCCCCAGCATTTT. This codes for CASSPYGTTNQPQHF.

The V gene is TRBV9, the J gene TRBJ2-7, with a weak D call TRBD1 (8 bases). Looked up from germline, CDR1 is SGDLS and CDR2 is YYNGEE. Trimming took off 2 bases at V and 2 bases at J, with 11 bases between the two ends. The CDR3 consists of 14 residues. The CDR3 nucleotides are TGTGCCAGCAGCGTCACAGGGGGGGCCTACGAGCAGTACTTC. Amino acid sequence: CASSVTGGAYEQYF.

The rearrangement uses TRBV6-6 and TRBJ2-5; TRBD2 matches at 7 bases. The better agreement between TRBJ2-7 and the DNA end casts doubt on the J call. The germline V gene has CDR1 MNHNY and CDR2 SVGAGI (reference sequence). This CDR3 comprises 16 residues. CDR3 nucleotides: TGTGCCAGCAGTTACGTGGCGGGGGTAAACTCCTACGAGCAGTACTTC. Its translation: CASSYVAGVNSYEQYF.

The CDR3 DNA reads TGTGCCAGCTCACCTGGACAGAACTCCTACGAGCAGTACTTC. This codes for CASSPGQNSYEQYF. The rearrangement joins TRBV18 to TRBJ2-7; perhaps TRBD1 as D (6 bases). This CDR3 spans 14 amino acids. The germline V gene encodes CDR1 KGHSH and CDR2 LQKENI. V was shortened by 3 bases and J by 0 bases, with 9 bases between the two germline ends.

The rearrangement links TRBV6-6 to TRBJ2-3; the D is unclear. The CDR3 is made up of 13 amino acids. The V and J ends lost 6 bases and 6 bases respectively, with 13 bases between them. The germline CDR1 and CDR2 sequences are MNHNY and SVGAGI (reference sequence). CDR3 loop: CASSSISRDTQYF. The CDR3, as DNA: TGTGCCAGCAGCTCCATTAGTAGGGATACGCAGTATTTT.

This clone was counted a single time. The chain links TRBV7-9 to TRBJ2-3; 7 bases fit TRBD1. J gave up 7 bases and V 2 bases, and 6 bases lay outside the gene matches. This CDR3 is 14 amino acids long. Germline V lookup: CDR1 SEHNR, CDR2 FQNEAQ (reference sequence). CDR3 nucleotide sequence: TGTGCCAGCAGCTTATTGGAACAGGGGAATACGCAGTATTTT. Amino acid sequence: CASSLLEQGNTQYF.

This chain links TRBV2 with TRBJ2-1; D is perhaps TRBD2 (7 bases). The CDR3 is 11 residues long. V lost 2 bases to trimming and J lost 16 bases, with 12 bases between them. Germline V CDR1 and CDR2: SNHLY, FYNNEI. The CDR3 loop is CASSEWGGGFF. DNA of the CDR3: TGTGCCAGCAGTGAATGGGGGGGCGGATTCTTC.

The gene calls are TRBV9 and TRBJ2-3, with TRBD1 matching over 8 bases. The ends lost 4 bases at V and 3 bases at J; junction bases unmatched: 4. The germline gives CDR1 SGDLS, CDR2 YYNGEE. The CDR3 spans 14 residues. CDR3 nucleotides: TGTGCCAGCAGCATCGGACAGGGAACAGATACGCAGTATTTT. Translated: CASSIGQGTDTQYF.

The rearrangement joins TRBV11-2 to TRBJ2-5, with 9 bases matching TRBD2. There are 15 residues in the CDR3. The junction had 6 bases not matched to a gene; V was cut back by 3 bases and J by 4 bases. Germline CDR1 reads SGHAT; CDR2 reads FQNNGV. Here the CDR3 reads CASSLGRGGLETQYF. In DNA, the CDR3 is TGTGCCAGCAGCTTGGGGCGGGGGGGCCTAGAGACCCAGTACTTC. The full variable domain, rest sourced from reference TRBV11-2 and TRBJ2-5, is EAGVAQSPRYKIIEKRQSVAFWCNPISGHATLYWYQQILGQGPKLLIQFQNNGVVDDSQLPKDRFSAERLKGVDSTLKIQPAKLEDSAVYLCASSLGRGGLETQYFGPGTRLLVL.

The gene calls are TRBV6-5 and TRBJ1-4, with 7 nucleotides matching TRBD1. Per germline, CDR1 MNHEY and CDR2 SVGAGI. V gave up 0 bases and J gave up 10 bases; unmatched junction bases: 8. CDR3 length: 15 amino acids. For the CDR3, the DNA is TGTGCCAGCAGTTACTCGAGGGGGCGCTTTGGAAAACTGTTTTTT. Protein: CASSYSRGRFGKLFF.

The V and J genes are TRBV9 and TRBJ2-5; 7 bases line up with TRBD1. After removal of 3 bases from V and 2 bases from J, the junction contained 4 bases not matched to a gene. Germline V gene lookup returns CDR1 SGDLS and CDR2 YYNGEE. This CDR3 region has 14 residues. CDR3 in amino acids: CASSEGAAQETQYF. The DNA of the CDR3 is TGTGCCAGCAGCGAGGGGGCGGCTCAAGAGACCCAGTACTTC. Full variable domain (remainder filled in from reference TRBV9 and TRBJ2-5): DSGVTQTPKHLITATGQRVTLRCSPRSGDLSVYWYQQSLDQGLQFLIQYYNGEERAKGNILERFSAQQFPDLHSELNLSSLELGDSALYFCASSEGAAQETQYFGPGTRLLVL.

This chain connects TRBV5-6 to TRBJ2-1; 7 positions match TRBD2. This CDR3 contains 16 residues. J lost 4 bases, V lost 6 bases, and 13 bases had no gene match. CDR1 is SGHDT and CDR2 is YYEEEE in the germline V gene. In DNA, the CDR3 is TGTGCCAGCAAGACTAGCTTAGACCTTCTGTACAATGAGCAGTTCTTC. Translation: CASKTSLDLLYNEQFF.